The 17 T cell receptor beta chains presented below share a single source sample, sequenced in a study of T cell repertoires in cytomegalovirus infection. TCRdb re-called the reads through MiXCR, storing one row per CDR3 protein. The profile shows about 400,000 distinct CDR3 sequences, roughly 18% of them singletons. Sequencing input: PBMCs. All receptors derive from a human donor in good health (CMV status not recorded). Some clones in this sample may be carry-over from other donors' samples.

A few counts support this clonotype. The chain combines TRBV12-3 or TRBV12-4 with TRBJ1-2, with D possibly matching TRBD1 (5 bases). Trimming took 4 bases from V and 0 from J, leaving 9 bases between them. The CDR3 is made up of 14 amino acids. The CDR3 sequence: CASSSAGTNYGYTF. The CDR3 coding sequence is TGTGCCAGCAGTTCGGCAGGGACTAACTATGGCTACACCTTC.

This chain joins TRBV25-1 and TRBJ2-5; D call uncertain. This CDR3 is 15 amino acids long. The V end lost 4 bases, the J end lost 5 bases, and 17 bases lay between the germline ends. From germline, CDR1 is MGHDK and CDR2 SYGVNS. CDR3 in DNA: TGTGCCAGCAGTGGGGTCGTGGCGCGTACGGAGACCCAGTACTTC. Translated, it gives CASSGVVARTETQYF.

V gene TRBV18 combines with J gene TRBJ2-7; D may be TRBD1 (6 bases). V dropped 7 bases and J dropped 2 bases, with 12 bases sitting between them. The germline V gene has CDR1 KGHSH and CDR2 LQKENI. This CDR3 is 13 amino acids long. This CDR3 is CASCDRFPYEQYF. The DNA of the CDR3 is TGTGCCAGCTGTGACAGGTTTCCCTACGAGCAGTACTTC.

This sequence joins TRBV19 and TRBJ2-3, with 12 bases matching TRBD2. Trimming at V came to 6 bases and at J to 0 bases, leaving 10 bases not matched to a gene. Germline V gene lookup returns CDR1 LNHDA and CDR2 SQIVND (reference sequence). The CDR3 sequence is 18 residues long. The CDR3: CASSRTPGTSGSTDTQYF. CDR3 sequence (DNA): TGTGCCAGTAGCCGAACTCCCGGGACTAGCGGGAGCACAGATACGCAGTATTTT.

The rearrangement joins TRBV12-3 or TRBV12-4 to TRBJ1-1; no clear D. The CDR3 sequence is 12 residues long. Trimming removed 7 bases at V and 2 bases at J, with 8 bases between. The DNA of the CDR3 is TGTGCCAGCACCCTCTTAAACACTGAAGCTTTCTTT. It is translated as CASTLLNTEAFF.

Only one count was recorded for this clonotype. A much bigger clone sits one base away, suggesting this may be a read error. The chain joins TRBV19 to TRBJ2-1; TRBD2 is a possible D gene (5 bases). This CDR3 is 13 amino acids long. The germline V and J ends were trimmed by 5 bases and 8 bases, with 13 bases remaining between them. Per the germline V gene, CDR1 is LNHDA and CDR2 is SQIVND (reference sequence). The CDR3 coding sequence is TGTGCCAGTAGTCGGCGGGTAGGCGATGAGCAGTTCTTC. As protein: CASSRRVGDEQFF.

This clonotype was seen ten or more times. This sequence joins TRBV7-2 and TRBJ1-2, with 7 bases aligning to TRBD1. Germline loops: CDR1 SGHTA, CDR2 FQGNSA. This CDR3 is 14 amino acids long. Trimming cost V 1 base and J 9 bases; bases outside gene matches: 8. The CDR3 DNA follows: TGTGCCAGCAGCTTAGAGGTGGCAGGGGGGAGCTACACCTTC. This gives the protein CASSLEVAGGSYTF.

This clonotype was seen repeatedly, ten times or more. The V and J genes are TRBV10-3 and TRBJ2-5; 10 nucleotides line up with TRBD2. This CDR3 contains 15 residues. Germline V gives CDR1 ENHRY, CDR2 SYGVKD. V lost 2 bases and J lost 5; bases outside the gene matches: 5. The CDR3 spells CAISEASGRSETQYF. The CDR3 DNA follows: TGTGCCATCAGTGAGGCTAGCGGGAGATCGGAGACCCAGTACTTC.

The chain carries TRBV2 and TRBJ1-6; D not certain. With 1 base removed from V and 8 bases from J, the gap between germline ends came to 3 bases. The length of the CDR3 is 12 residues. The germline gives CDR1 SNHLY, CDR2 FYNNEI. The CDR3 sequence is CASSEVDSPLHF. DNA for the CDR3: TGTGCCAGCAGTGAAGTCGATTCACCCCTCCACTTT.

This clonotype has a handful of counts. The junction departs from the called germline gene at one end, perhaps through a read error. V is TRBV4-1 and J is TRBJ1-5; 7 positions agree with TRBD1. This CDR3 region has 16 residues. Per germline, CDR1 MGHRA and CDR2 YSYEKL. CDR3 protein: CASSQVGTGVNQPQHF. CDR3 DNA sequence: TGTGCCAGCAGCCAAGTCGGCACAGGGGTAAATCAGCCCCAGCATTTT.

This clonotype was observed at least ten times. CDR3 loop: CASSGQGGNQPQHF. In nucleotides, the CDR3 is TGTGCCAGCAGCGGACAGGGCGGCAATCAGCCCCAGCATTTT. The rearrangement uses TRBV2 and TRBJ1-5; 8 bases are a match to TRBD1. The CDR3 totals 14 residues. The trim removed 6 bases at V and 2 bases at J, leaving 3 bases unmatched. CDR1 and CDR2 (germline): SNHLY, FYNNEI.

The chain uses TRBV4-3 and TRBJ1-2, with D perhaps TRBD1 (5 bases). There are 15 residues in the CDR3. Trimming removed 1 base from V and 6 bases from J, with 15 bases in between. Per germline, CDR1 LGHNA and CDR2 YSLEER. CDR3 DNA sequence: TGCGCCAGCAGCCAAGGGACACCAGAGCCCCATGGCTACACCTTC. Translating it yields CASSQGTPEPHGYTF.

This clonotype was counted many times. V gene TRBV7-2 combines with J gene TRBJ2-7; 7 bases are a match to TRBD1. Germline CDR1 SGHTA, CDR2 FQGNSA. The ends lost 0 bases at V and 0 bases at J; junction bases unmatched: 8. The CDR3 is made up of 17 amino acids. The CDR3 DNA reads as TGTGCCAGCAGCTTAGCACAGGGGATGTTGACCTCCTACGAGCAGTACTTC. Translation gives CASSLAQGMLTSYEQYF. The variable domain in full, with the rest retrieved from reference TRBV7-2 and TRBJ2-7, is GAGVSQSPSNKVTEKGKDVELRCDPISGHTALYWYRQSLGQGLEFLIYFQGNSAPDKSGLPSDRFSAERTGGSVSTLTIQRTQQEDSAVYLCASSLAQGMLTSYEQYFGPGTRLTVT.

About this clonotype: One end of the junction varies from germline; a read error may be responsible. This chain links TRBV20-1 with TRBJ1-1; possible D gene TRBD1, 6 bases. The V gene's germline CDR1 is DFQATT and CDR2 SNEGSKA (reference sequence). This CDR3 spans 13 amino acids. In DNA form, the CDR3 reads TGCAGTGCTAGGGAGGGGGTTTTTACTGAAGCTCTCTTT. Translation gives CSAREGVFTEALF.

CDR3 coding DNA: TGTGCCAGCAGCCAGTCCTTAAATCAGCCCCAGCATTTT. Protein: CASSQSLNQPQHF. The chain couples TRBV4-2 to TRBJ1-5; no clear D gene. In germline, CDR1 is LGHNA, CDR2 YNFKEQ. Trimming took 3 bases from V and 4 from J, leaving 7 bases between them. CDR3 size: 13 residues.

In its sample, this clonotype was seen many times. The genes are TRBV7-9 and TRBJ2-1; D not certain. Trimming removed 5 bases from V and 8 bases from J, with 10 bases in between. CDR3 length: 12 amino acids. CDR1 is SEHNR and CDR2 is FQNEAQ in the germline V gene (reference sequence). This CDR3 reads CASSPTLYEQFF. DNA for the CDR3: TGTGCCAGCAGCCCTACTTTGTATGAGCAGTTCTTC.

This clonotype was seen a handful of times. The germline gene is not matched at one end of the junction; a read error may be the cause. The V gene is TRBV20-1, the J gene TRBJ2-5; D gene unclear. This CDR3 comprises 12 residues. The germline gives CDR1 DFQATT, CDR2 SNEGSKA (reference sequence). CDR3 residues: CSARDPEETQYF. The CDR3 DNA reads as TGCAGTGCTCGAGACCCTGAAGAGACCCAGTACTTC.